Detailed here is one TCR beta chain. This sample is part of a study of blood T cell repertoires in COVID-19. Study-level background: PBMCs, B-cell-depleted T cells, or T cells provided the cDNA or gDNA that made up the material.

Recruits, aged roughly 18 to 100 years, lived in around 24 US areas. Clinical history as reported by participants underpinned cohort assignment. Two negative PCRs, clearance, or symptom resolution characterized the recovered Cohort 3 donors. Produced via immunoSEQ multiplex PCR; TCRdb's table is partial and in-frame only. This sample has 300,000 to 350,000 clones, with roughly 88% found just once. Germline V gives CDR1 MDHEN, CDR2 SYDVKM. Losses at the gene ends were 6 bases for V and 4 bases for J; bases not matched to a gene: 2. CDR3 size: 12 residues. Sequencing was done on a sample of PBMCs or T cells enriched from blood (not recorded which). The J gene is TRBJ1-2, the V gene TRBV28; 7 bases are shared with TRBD1. This TCR derives from a young man who had recovered from COVID-19. For the CDR3, the DNA is TGTGCCAGCAGCCCAGGGGGCTATGGCTACACCTTC. Translating it yields CASSPGGYGYTF.